The 21 T cell receptor beta chains presented below share a single source sample, sequenced in a study of T cell responses to AZD1222 COVID-19 vaccine. Sequencing was performed with immunoSEQ multiplex PCR; in TCRdb, only in-frame clones are kept and a portion is missing. Of 70,000 or so clones in the sample, 65% to 80% are singletons; the top ten hold about 12%. Material: peripheral blood, obtained on day 0 of AZD1222 vaccination. These receptors were taken from an adult in good health.

The chain has TRBV30 and TRBJ2-1; 9 nucleotides match TRBD1. Germline CDR1 GTSNPN, CDR2 SVGIG (reference sequence). This CDR3 spans 13 amino acids. Unmatched junction bases numbered 3, after V lost 2 bases and J lost 7 bases. CDR3 DNA sequence: TGTGCCTGGAGTAGGACAGGGGTGAATGAGCAGTTCTTC. Protein sequence: CAWSRTGVNEQFF.

The CDR3 DNA sequence: TGTGCCAGCTCACCACGAGCGCCGAGCTCCTACAATGAGCAGTTCTTC. It codes for CASSPRAPSSYNEQFF. The chain carries TRBV18 and TRBJ2-1; unclear D gene. Trimming took off 1 base at V and 0 bases at J, with 10 bases between the two ends. This CDR3 is built from 16 residues. Germline loops: CDR1 KGHSH, CDR2 LQKENI.

The chain couples TRBV2 to TRBJ2-1, with TRBD2 matching 11 bases. This CDR3 region has 16 residues. With V trimmed by 4 bases and J by 3 bases, 5 bases remained unmatched. CDR1 SNHLY and CDR2 FYNNEI come from the germline V gene. The CDR3 is CASSASGLADYNEQFF. CDR3 DNA sequence: TGTGCCAGCAGTGCCTCGGGACTAGCGGACTACAATGAGCAGTTCTTC.

The rearrangement uses TRBV28 and TRBJ2-3, with D possibly being TRBD1 or TRBD2 (5 bases each). V was cut by 9 bases and J by 0 bases, with 16 bases left in between. The CDR3 covers 15 residues. Germline V CDR1 and CDR2: MDHEN, SYDVKM. This chain's CDR3 is CASGTARTSTDTQYF. In nucleotides, the CDR3 is TGTGCCAGTGGGACGGCCCGCACAAGCACAGATACGCAGTATTTT.

Only a few counts were recorded for this clone. The chain recombines TRBV5-8 with TRBJ2-7, with TRBD1 identical over 10 bases. This CDR3 is 15 amino acids long. V gave up 3 bases and J gave up 4 bases; unmatched junction bases: 7. Germline lookup yields CDR1 SGHTS and CDR2 YDEGEE. The chain's CDR3 is CASSYYGQGDYEQYF. DNA of the CDR3: TGTGCCAGCAGCTACTACGGACAGGGGGATTACGAGCAGTACTTC.

For this clone: Other DNA sequences in this sample translate to the same CDR3. The genes are TRBV7-9 and TRBJ1-3; D gene uncertain. Trimming removed 2 bases from V and 2 bases from J, with 1 base in between. The V gene's germline CDR1 is SEHNR and CDR2 FQNEAQ (reference sequence). The length of the CDR3 is 12 residues. For the CDR3, the DNA is TGTGCCAGCAGCTTAACTGGAAACACCATATATTTT. Translating gives CASSLTGNTIYF.

Note on this clone: Other nucleotide sequences in the sample specify the same CDR3. V is TRBV9 and J is TRBJ2-7, with D possibly TRBD1 on 5 matching bases. The germline V and J ends were trimmed by 0 bases and 2 bases, with 12 bases remaining between them. Per germline, CDR1 SGDLS and CDR2 YYNGEE. The CDR3 totals 15 residues. DNA for the CDR3: TGTGCCAGCAGCGTAGAGCAGGGCCCTACCTACGAGCAGTACTTC. Encoded protein: CASSVEQGPTYEQYF. Supplemented by reference TRBV9 and TRBJ2-7, the full variable domain reads DSGVTQTPKHLITATGQRVTLRCSPRSGDLSVYWYQQSLDQGLQFLIQYYNGEERAKGNILERFSAQQFPDLHSELNLSSLELGDSALYFCASSVEQGPTYEQYFGPGTRLTVT.

V gene TRBV27 combines with J gene TRBJ2-5; 7 nucleotides agree with TRBD1. This CDR3 has 13 residues. With 3 bases clipped from V and 4 bases from J, the junction kept 2 bases outside the gene matches. CDR1 is MNHEY, CDR2 SMNVEV, per germline (reference sequence). The CDR3 loop reads CASSFWDRETQYF. CDR3 DNA sequence: TGTGCCAGCAGTTTTTGGGACAGAGAGACCCAGTACTTC.

The chain couples TRBV5-6 to TRBJ2-7; D unresolved. This CDR3 is built from 13 residues. Germline V gives CDR1 SGHDT, CDR2 YYEEEE. Trimming took 4 bases from V and 2 from J, leaving 10 bases between them. The CDR3 loop reads CASSPVVAYEQYF. CDR3 DNA sequence: TGTGCCAGCAGCCCAGTCGTGGCCTACGAGCAGTACTTC. Full variable domain (missing parts from reference TRBV5-6 and TRBJ2-7): DAGVTQSPTHLIKTRGQQVTLRCSPKSGHDTVSWYQQALGQGPQFIFQYYEEEERQRGNFPDRFSGHQFPNYSSELNVNALLLGDSALYLCASSPVVAYEQYFGPGTRLTVT.

The chain joins TRBV19 to TRBJ2-1; possible D gene TRBD2, 6 bases. Germline V gene lookup returns CDR1 LNHDA and CDR2 SQIVND (reference sequence). Trimming pared 5 bases from V and 9 bases from J, leaving 14 bases between. This CDR3 has 13 residues. This CDR3 reads CASSRGTEREQFF. CDR3 DNA sequence: TGTGCCAGTAGTCGCGGGACCGAGCGTGAGCAGTTCTTC.

The CDR3 coding sequence is TGTGCCAGCAGCCTGGGAGCTTTCTACGAGCAGTACTTC. As protein: CASSLGAFYEQYF. The gene calls are TRBV7-2 and TRBJ2-7; weak D call: TRBD2 (5 bases). The CDR3 spans 13 residues. Looked up from germline, CDR1 is SGHTA and CDR2 is FQGNSA. V was clipped by 5 bases and J by 3 bases, with 11 bases between them.

This clone was recorded once. The CDR3 nucleotides are TGTGCCAGCAGCTTCACTAGCGGGGGGGGTAGCCAAGAGACCCAGTACTTC. This codes for CASSFTSGGGSQETQYF. This chain connects TRBV5-4 to TRBJ2-5; 13 nucleotides align to TRBD2. This CDR3 spans 17 amino acids. The germline V gene has CDR1 SGHNT and CDR2 YYREEE (reference sequence). The ends lost 2 bases at V and 1 base at J; junction bases unmatched: 5.

The CDR3 is CASSADRIVGDEQYF. DNA of the CDR3: TGTGCCAGCAGTGCCGACAGAATCGTGGGGGACGAGCAGTACTTC. This chain links TRBV2 with TRBJ2-7, with D perhaps matching TRBD1 or TRBD2 (5 bases each). Trimming took off 4 bases at V and 5 bases at J, with 18 bases between the two ends. The CDR3 covers 15 residues. Germline loops: CDR1 SNHLY, CDR2 FYNNEI.

Only one count was recorded for this clone. The chain links TRBV15 to TRBJ1-1; 7 bases are a match to TRBD1. CDR3 size: 15 residues. Per the germline V gene, CDR1 is LNHNV and CDR2 is YYDKDF (reference sequence). J lost 3 bases, V lost 0 bases, and 4 bases had no gene match. The CDR3 loop reads CATSRDRQGDTEAFF. The DNA for the CDR3 is TGTGCCACCAGCAGAGATCGACAGGGTGACACTGAAGCTTTCTTT.

This clone was found a few times. The V gene is TRBV7-5, the J gene TRBJ2-1. TRBV7-5 is a recognized pseudogene. The length of the CDR3 is 12 residues. CDR3 DNA sequence: TGTGCCAGAGGACGTAGTCTAGGTGAGCAGTTCTTC. It translates to CARGRSLGEQFF.

J is TRBJ1-3 and V is TRBV28; no firm D call. With 5 bases removed from V and 2 bases from J, the gap between germline ends came to 7 bases. Germline V CDR1 and CDR2: MDHEN, SYDVKM. CDR3 length: 13 residues. The CDR3 sequence is CASSRAAGNTIYF. The CDR3 DNA follows: TGTGCCAGCAGTCGGGCAGCTGGAAACACCATATATTTT.

This clone came up once. The V and J genes are TRBV7-9 and TRBJ2-4; tentatively, D is TRBD1 (5 bases). Germline V CDR1 and CDR2: SEHNR, FQNEAQ (reference sequence). This CDR3 is 14 amino acids long. Between the trimmed V and J ends, which lost 5 bases and 6 bases, there was a span of 14 bases. CDR3 nucleotide sequence: TGTGCCAGCAGCAACTGGGGCCAGAGAAACATTCAGTACTTC. Translated: CASSNWGQRNIQYF.

The V gene is TRBV7-2, the J gene TRBJ1-2, with 9 bases lining up with TRBD1. After removal of 5 bases from V and 4 bases from J, the junction contained 2 bases not matched to a gene. This CDR3 is built from 13 residues. CDR1 SGHTA and CDR2 FQGNSA come from the germline V gene. In DNA, the CDR3 is TGTGCCAGCAGCCGGGGACAGGGCTATGGCTACACCTTC. This gives the protein CASSRGQGYGYTF.

The rearrangement links TRBV7-2 to TRBJ1-2, with D tentatively TRBD1 (5 bases). This CDR3 is built from 15 residues. Trimming cost V 1 base and J 7 bases, with 16 bases left between them. Germline CDR1 reads SGHTA; CDR2 reads FQGNSA. In DNA, the CDR3 is TGTGCCAGCAGCTTAGTTGGGGCGCTTCTGGTTGGCTACACCTTC. Translated, it gives CASSLVGALLVGYTF.

The V call is TRBV9, the J call TRBJ2-2; D is possibly TRBD1 (6 bases). The CDR3 sequence is 16 residues long. The germline gives CDR1 SGDLS, CDR2 YYNGEE. Between the trimmed V and J ends, which lost 4 bases and 2 bases, there was a span of 15 bases. The CDR3 region has the DNA TGTGCCAGCAGCAGCCAGGGGCTCGATAACACCGGGGAGCTGTTTTTT. This codes for CASSSQGLDNTGELFF.

V is TRBV9 and J is TRBJ1-1; 8 positions match TRBD1. The CDR3 runs 16 residues. Germline assignment: CDR1 SGDLS and CDR2 YYNGEE. Trimming cost V 3 bases and J 0 bases; bases outside gene matches: 7. For the CDR3, the DNA is TGTGCCAGCAGCGAAGGACAGGGTAGGATGAACACTGAAGCTTTCTTT. Amino acids: CASSEGQGRMNTEAFF.